The rows below give T cell receptor beta chains drawn from one sample of a study of blood T cells in healthy people across ages. MiXCR, applied by TCRdb to the 5' RACE reads, yields one record per CDR3 protein. The sample contains 850,000 to 1,300,000 distinct CDR3 sequences, roughly 45% of which appear only once. The sequencing input was blood. These receptors all stem from a woman aged 60 to 75 in good health. The CDR3 runs from the conserved cysteine through the conserved F or W. A D gene is named only where the DNA matches it firmly. Size is stated for part of the rows, as once, few or many counts, or as a class when the clone is expanded.

v_call	d_call	clone_size	j_call	cdr3_nt	cdr3_aa
TRBV5-1	TRBD1	few	TRBJ1-2	TGCGCCAGCAGCACGGGACAGGGGCCCACCTATGGCTACACCTTC	CASSTGQGPTYGYTF
TRBV9	-	-	TRBJ2-2	TGTGCCAGCAGCGTAGAACAGGGAATTACCGGGGAGCTGTTTTTT	CASSVEQGITGELFF
TRBV20-1	-	many	TRBJ2-5	TGCAGTGCGGAGAGAGCGGGCAGGCAAGAGACCCAGTACTTC	CSAERAGRQETQYF
TRBV19	-	-	TRBJ2-3	TGTGCCATCCTCCCGTCGGCAGATACGCGGTATTTT	CAILPSADTRYF
TRBV2	TRBD1	once	TRBJ1-2	TGTGCCAGCAAGTTGCCGGACAGGTTTTCCTATGGCTACACCTTC	CASKLPDRFSYGYTF
TRBV10-3	TRBD2	-	TRBJ2-1	TGTGCCATCCGGGACTATAACAATGAGCAGTTCTTC	CAIRDYNNEQFF
TRBV7-9	-	-	TRBJ2-7	TGTGCCAGCAGCTTAAACACTATCGAGTACTTC	CASSLNTIEYF
TRBV10-3	-	few	TRBJ2-1	TGTGCCATCAGTGAACAAGACGGCTACAATGAGCAGTTCTTC	CAISEQDGYNEQFF
TRBV11-2	TRBD2	-	TRBJ2-1	TGTGCCAGCAGCTTAGAGTCCGCGGGAGTGGGTAATGAGCAGTTCTTC	CASSLESAGVGNEQFF
TRBV12-5	-	-	TRBJ2-7	TGTGCTAGTGGTTTTGTCCCAGAATCCGAGCAGTACTTC	CASGFVPESEQYF
TRBV20-1	-	-	TRBJ2-3	TGCAGTGCCCTCGGGTATGGGGGGACCACAGATACGCAGTATTTT	CSALGYGGTTDTQYF
TRBV27	-	-	TRBJ2-1	TGTGCCAGCAGTCCATCGGGGGAGAGTGTTGGCAATGAGCAGTTCTTC	CASSPSGESVGNEQFF
TRBV7-9	TRBD2	few	TRBJ2-7	TGTGCCAGCAGCCCCGGGACTACCCAATACGAGCAGTACTTC	CASSPGTTQYEQYF
TRBV9	-	few	TRBJ2-4	TGTGCCAGCAGCCCAACTGGGGGAAACATTCAGTACTTC	CASSPTGGNIQYF
TRBV12-3/TRBV12-4	-	-	TRBJ2-7	TGTGCCAGCAGTACACGCGCTAAGGTCTTTTACGAGCAGTACTTC	CASSTRAKVFYEQYF
TRBV15	-	-	TRBJ2-7	TGTGCCACCTGCAGAGATCCCAGAAAGACCTACGAGCAGTACTTC	CATCRDPRKTYEQYF
TRBV20-1	-	once	TRBJ1-5	TGCAGTGCTAGGGCCCAGGGCAATCAGCCCCAGCATTTT	CSARAQGNQPQHF
TRBV7-9	TRBD1	few	TRBJ2-3	TGTGCCAGCAGCGCAACTTCGCCGGGACAGGGGGTAGGAGATACGCAGTATTTT	CASSATSPGQGVGDTQYF
TRBV14	-	many	TRBJ2-3	TGTGCCAGCAGCCAAGATGGCCCCGATACGCAGTATTTT	CASSQDGPDTQYF
TRBV2	-	-	TRBJ2-4	TGTGCCAGCAGGGCCGCCGACTTAGGCATTCAGTACTTC	CASRAADLGIQYF
TRBV6-5	TRBD2	few	TRBJ2-1	TGTGCCAGCAGTTACGGACTAGCGGGAGGTCATGAGCAGTTCTTC	CASSYGLAGGHEQFF
TRBV4-2	-	few	TRBJ2-7	TGTGCCAGCAGCCAAGTGAGTTCTGACTACGAGCAGTACTTC	CASSQVSSDYEQYF
TRBV15	TRBD2	few	TRBJ2-2	TGTGCCACCAGCAGAGATAGAGGACTAGCGTTAGAGGAGCTGTTTTTT	CATSRDRGLALEELFF
TRBV6-5	-	-	TRBJ1-6	TGTGCCAGCAGTTACTACAACAGGGTTAATTCACCCCTCCACTTT	CASSYYNRVNSPLHF
TRBV6-5	TRBD1	-	TRBJ1-1	TGTGCCAGCAGTTACCTCGGGACAGGGCAATCGAACACTGAAGCTTTCTTT	CASSYLGTGQSNTEAFF
TRBV25-1	-	-	TRBJ1-1	TGTGCCAGCACTTCCTCAAACACTGAAGCTTTCTTT	CASTSSNTEAFF
TRBV28	TRBD1	many	TRBJ2-7	TGTGCCAGCAGTGGGACAGCAACCTACGAGCAGTACTTC	CASSGTATYEQYF
TRBV11-1	TRBD2	-	TRBJ2-3	TGTGCCAGCAGCGACTATAAGGGACTAGCGGGGGCAACAGATACGCAGTATTTT	CASSDYKGLAGATDTQYF
TRBV20-1	TRBD1	-	TRBJ1-6	TGCAGTGCTAGTCGCCAGACAGGGGGAAATTCACCCCTCCACTTT	CSASRQTGGNSPLHF
TRBV20-1	-	-	TRBJ2-7	TGCAGTGGGTTGGGCAGTACCTACGAGCAGTACTTC	CSGLGSTYEQYF
TRBV21-1	-	-	TRBJ1-5	TGTGCCAGCAGTGGACAGCAGAATAGCAATCAGCCCCAGCATTTT	CASSGQQNSNQPQHF
TRBV6-2/TRBV6-3	-	-	TRBJ2-5	TGTGCCAGCAGTTACTCCAGGAGATCTGAGACCCAGTACTTC	CASSYSRRSETQYF
TRBV29-1	TRBD1	few	TRBJ2-2	TGCAGCGCCCTGTCCGGGACAGGGGGCCCCGGGGAGCTGTTTTTT	CSALSGTGGPGELFF
TRBV4-1	TRBD1	few	TRBJ2-7	TGCGCCAGCAGCCCGCTAGGGACAGGGGTCAACTACGAGCAGTACTTC	CASSPLGTGVNYEQYF
TRBV28	TRBD2	few	TRBJ2-5	TGTGCCAGCAGCGGCGGGAGTTCTGAGACCCAGTACTTC	CASSGGSSETQYF
TRBV27	-	many	TRBJ2-7	TGTGCCAGCAGTTTCGGCAGGGGTGCCTACGAGCAGTACTTC	CASSFGRGAYEQYF
TRBV10-3	TRBD2	-	TRBJ2-7	TGTGCCGTCAGAGGGGAGGGCGGGAGGTACGAGCAGTACTTC	CAVRGEGGRYEQYF
TRBV5-4	-	-	TRBJ2-3	TGTGCCAGCAGCTTAGGTACTAGAGGCTTGAGTACAGATACGCAGTATTTT	CASSLGTRGLSTDTQYF
TRBV9	-	few	TRBJ2-7	TGTGCCAGCAGCTCCTCTGGGGGGGGCCTCTACGAGCAGTACTTC	CASSSSGGGLYEQYF
TRBV7-9	-	-	TRBJ2-7	TGTGCCAGCAGCTTACCAGCGAACGAGCAGTACTTC	CASSLPANEQYF
TRBV7-2	TRBD2	-	TRBJ2-7	TGTGCCAGCAGATCCAGGTTAGCGGGAGTAAATGAGCAGTACTTC	CASRSRLAGVNEQYF
TRBV29-1	-	-	TRBJ1-2	TGCAGCGTTGAGGCAGGGGAAGGCTACACCTTC	CSVEAGEGYTF
TRBV28	TRBD1	few	TRBJ2-1	TGTGCCAGCAGTTTAGTACCGGGACAGGGGGCGATTCGGAATGAGCAGTTCTTC	CASSLVPGQGAIRNEQFF
TRBV6-5	TRBD1	-	TRBJ2-7	TGTGCCAGCAGTTACACCGCGGGACAGGGGGCCTACGAGCAGTACTTC	CASSYTAGQGAYEQYF
TRBV7-2	TRBD1	-	TRBJ1-5	TGTGCCAGCAGTACAGGGGTGGGTCAGCCCCAGCATTTT	CASSTGVGQPQHF
TRBV20-1	TRBD2	few	TRBJ2-5	TGCAGTGCCAGGGGACGGACTAGCGGGAGGGAGACCCAGTACTTC	CSARGRTSGRETQYF
TRBV10-3	TRBD2	few	TRBJ2-7	TGTGCCATCAGCGGAGCGGGGCCCACCTTCTACGAGCAGTACTTC	CAISGAGPTFYEQYF
TRBV20-1	TRBD1	-	TRBJ2-7	TGCAGTGCTAGAGACCGGCAGGGGGCATACGAGCAGTACTTC	CSARDRQGAYEQYF